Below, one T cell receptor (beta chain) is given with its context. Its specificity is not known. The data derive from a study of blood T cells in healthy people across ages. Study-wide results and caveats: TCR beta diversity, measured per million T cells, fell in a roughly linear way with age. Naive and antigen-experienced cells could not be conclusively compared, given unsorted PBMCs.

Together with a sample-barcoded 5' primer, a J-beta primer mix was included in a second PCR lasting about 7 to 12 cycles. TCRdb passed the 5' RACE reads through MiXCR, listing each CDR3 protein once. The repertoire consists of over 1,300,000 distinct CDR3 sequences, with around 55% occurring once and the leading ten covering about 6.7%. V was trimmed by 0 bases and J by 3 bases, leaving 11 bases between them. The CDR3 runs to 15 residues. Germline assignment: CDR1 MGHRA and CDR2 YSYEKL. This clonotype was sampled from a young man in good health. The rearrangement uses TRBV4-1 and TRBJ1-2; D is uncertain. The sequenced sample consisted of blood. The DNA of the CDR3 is TGCGCCAGCAGCCAAGATTCGGTCCTGGACTATGGCTACACCTTC. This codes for CASSQDSVLDYGYTF.